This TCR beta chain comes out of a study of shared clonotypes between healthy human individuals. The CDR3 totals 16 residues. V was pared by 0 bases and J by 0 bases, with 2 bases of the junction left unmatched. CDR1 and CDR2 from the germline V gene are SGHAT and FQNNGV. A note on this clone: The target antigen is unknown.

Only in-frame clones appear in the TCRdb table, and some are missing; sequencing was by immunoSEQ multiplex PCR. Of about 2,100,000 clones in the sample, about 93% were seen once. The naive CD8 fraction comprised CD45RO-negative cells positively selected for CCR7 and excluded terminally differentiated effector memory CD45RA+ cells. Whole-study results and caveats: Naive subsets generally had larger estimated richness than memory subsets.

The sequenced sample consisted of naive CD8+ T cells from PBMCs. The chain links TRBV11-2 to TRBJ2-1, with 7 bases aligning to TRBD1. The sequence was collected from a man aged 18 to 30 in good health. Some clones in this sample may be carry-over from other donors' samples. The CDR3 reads CASSLEGQSSYNEQFF. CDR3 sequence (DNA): TGTGCCAGCAGCTTAGAGGGACAGAGCTCCTACAATGAGCAGTTCTTC.